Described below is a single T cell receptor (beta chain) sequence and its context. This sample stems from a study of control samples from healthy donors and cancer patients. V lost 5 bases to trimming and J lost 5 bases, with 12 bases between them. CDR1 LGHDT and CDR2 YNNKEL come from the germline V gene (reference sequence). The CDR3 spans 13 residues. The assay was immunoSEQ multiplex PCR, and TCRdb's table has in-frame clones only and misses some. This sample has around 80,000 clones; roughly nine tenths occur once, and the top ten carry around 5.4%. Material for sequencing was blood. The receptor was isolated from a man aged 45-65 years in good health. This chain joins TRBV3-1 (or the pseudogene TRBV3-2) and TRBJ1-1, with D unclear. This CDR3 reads CASSSYLGTEAFF. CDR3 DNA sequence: TGTGCCAGCAGCTCTTACTTGGGGACTGAAGCTTTCTTT.